This is a list of T cell receptor beta chains from one sample in a study of T-cell memory formation after mild COVID-19. TCRdb re-analysed the 5' RACE reads in MiXCR, keeping a single row per CDR3 protein. The sample lists 250,000 to 300,000 distinct CDR3 sequences, 15% to 20% occurring once. The sequenced sample was PBMCs or a T cell subset sorted from them (not recorded which). All receptors derive from a man aged 18 to 30 who had mild COVID-19 (a few samples of this study predate the infection). Cell type and time point are not known. CDR3s include the opening cysteine and the closing phenylalanine or tryptophan. A D gene is named only where the DNA matches it firmly. Size is stated for part of the rows, as once, few or many counts, or as a class when the clone is expanded.

clone_size	j_call	v_call	d_call	cdr3_aa	cdr3_nt
few	TRBJ2-3	TRBV9	.	CASSVDLGSGTQYF	TGTGCCAGCAGCGTAGACCTGGGTAGTGGTACGCAGTATTTT
.	TRBJ2-5	TRBV20-1	TRBD2	CSARDKTGGGETQYF	TGCAGTGCTAGAGATAAGACGGGCGGGGGGGAGACCCAGTACTTC
.	TRBJ1-2	TRBV11-2	.	CASSSPQGYGYTF	TGTGCCAGCAGCTCCCCCCAGGGTTATGGCTACACCTTC
.	TRBJ1-5	TRBV2	.	CASSEATVDQPQHF	TGTGCCAGCAGTGAAGCGACGGTGGATCAGCCCCAGCATTTT
.	TRBJ2-1	TRBV10-3	TRBD2	CAIMASGGGEQFF	TGTGCCATCATGGCTAGCGGGGGTGGTGAGCAGTTCTTC
.	TRBJ2-3	TRBV28	.	CASSLGTFTDTQYF	TGTGCCAGCAGTTTAGGGACCTTCACAGATACGCAGTATTTT
.	TRBJ2-2	TRBV6-5	.	CASSFIPTNTGELFF	TGTGCCAGCAGTTTCATTCCAACGAACACCGGGGAGCTGTTTTTT
few	TRBJ2-7	TRBV7-2	TRBD1	CASRHRGGEQYF	TGTGCCAGCAGGCACAGGGGTGGCGAGCAGTACTTC
few	TRBJ2-5	TRBV20-1	TRBD2	CSASGTREGTQYF	TGCAGTGCTAGTGGGACTAGGGAGGGGACCCAGTACTTC
.	TRBJ1-2	TRBV2	.	CASFWTDDYGYTF	TGTGCCAGCTTCTGGACAGACGACTATGGCTACACCTTC
.	TRBJ2-7	TRBV5-1	.	CASSLVQVRPYEQYF	TGCGCCAGCAGCTTGGTACAGGTTCGGCCCTACGAGCAGTACTTC
.	TRBJ1-2	TRBV12-3/TRBV12-4	.	CASRNTGFYGYTF	TGTGCCAGCAGGAACACAGGATTCTATGGCTACACCTTC
many	TRBJ2-3	TRBV12-3/TRBV12-4	.	CASSLVKDRTDTQYF	TGTGCCAGCAGTTTGGTAAAGGACCGCACAGATACGCAGTATTTT
.	TRBJ1-5	TRBV12-3/TRBV12-4	.	CASSASLPEGPLSNQPQHF	TGTGCCAGCAGTGCCTCCCTCCCAGAGGGCCCGCTTAGCAATCAGCCCCAGCATTTT
many	TRBJ2-6	TRBV4-3	.	CASSQDAGSGANVLTF	TGCGCCAGCAGCCAAGATGCAGGCTCTGGGGCCAACGTCCTGACTTTC
.	TRBJ1-1	TRBV7-8	.	CASSPLVPVQMNTEAFF	TGTGCCAGCAGCCCCCTAGTGCCTGTGCAAATGAACACTGAAGCTTTCTTT
.	TRBJ2-7	TRBV6-6	.	CASSFGGPAGQYF	TGTGCCAGCAGTTTCGGCGGACCCGCTGGGCAGTACTTC
few	TRBJ2-5	TRBV4-1	.	CASSQVGTPITETQYF	TGCGCCAGCAGCCAAGTTGGGACTCCTATTACAGAGACCCAGTACTTC
.	TRBJ1-1	TRBV5-1	.	CASSTDSRMNTEAFF	TGCGCCAGCAGCACAGACAGTAGGATGAACACTGAAGCTTTCTTT
.	TRBJ2-3	TRBV28	.	CASSHHGGGQGSTDTQYF	TGTGCCAGCAGCCACCATGGGGGGGGGCAGGGGAGCACAGATACGCAGTATTTT
few	TRBJ1-2	TRBV9	TRBD1	CASSVPGQGGNGYTF	TGTGCCAGCAGCGTCCCCGGACAGGGAGGTAATGGCTACACCTTC
few	TRBJ2-3	TRBV11-2	.	CASSSSQESTQYF	TGTGCCAGCAGCTCCTCCCAGGAGTCGACGCAGTATTTT
.	TRBJ2-5	TRBV6-5	TRBD1	CASSYQGGAWETQYF	TGTGCCAGCAGTTACCAAGGGGGCGCGTGGGAGACCCAGTACTTC
.	TRBJ1-1	TRBV20-1	TRBD1	CSARGDRERTEAFF	TGCAGTGCTAGAGGGGACAGGGAACGCACTGAAGCTTTCTTT
many	TRBJ2-7	TRBV18	TRBD1	CASSPPGTGVLYEQYF	TGTGCCAGCTCACCACCGGGTACAGGGGTCCTCTACGAGCAGTACTTC
few	TRBJ2-3	TRBV5-1	.	CASAQGRTDTQYF	TGCGCCAGCGCACAGGGGAGGACAGATACGCAGTATTTT
few	TRBJ2-3	TRBV28	.	CAISRTDTQYF	TGTGCCATCAGTCGGACAGATACGCAGTATTTT
many	TRBJ2-1	TRBV6-5	.	CASSYSRGNEQFF	TGTGCCAGCAGTTATTCCCGCGGAAATGAGCAGTTCTTC